The 20 T cell receptor beta chains listed next were all sequenced from one sample in a study of shared T cell receptors in the human thymus. The assay was immunoSEQ multiplex PCR, and TCRdb's table has in-frame clones only and misses some. This sample has some 700,000 clones, with approximately 88% found just once. These sequences were also reported in another study, on human thymus T cells.

The sequenced sample was thymocytes. Receptors originate from a boy under two years old with a congenital heart defect.

V gene TRBV29-1 combines with J gene TRBJ2-1, with TRBD1 as a possible D gene (6 bases). V dropped 4 bases and J dropped 0 bases, with 13 bases sitting between them. Germline CDR1 and CDR2: SQVTM and ANQGSEA. The CDR3 is 15 amino acids. CDR3 region: CSVAPTGSSYNEQFF. The CDR3 DNA follows: TGCAGCGTTGCCCCTACAGGGAGCTCCTACAATGAGCAGTTCTTC.

This sequence joins TRBV2 and TRBJ1-2; D might be TRBD1 (6 bases). Germline V CDR1 and CDR2: SNHLY, FYNNEI. V was shortened by 2 bases and J by 3 bases, with 16 bases between the two germline ends. The CDR3 has 16 residues. The CDR3 sequence: CASSEWGGRWDYGYTF. The DNA for the CDR3 is TGTGCCAGCAGTGAATGGGGGGGGCGCTGGGACTATGGCTACACCTTC.

This clone came up a few times. The chain combines TRBV5-4 with TRBJ2-4; 12 positions match TRBD2. Germline V gene sequence: CDR1 SGHNT, CDR2 YYREEE (reference sequence). The CDR3 is 17 amino acids. V shed 2 bases, J shed 8 bases, and the junction held 11 bases outside the gene matches. This CDR3 reads CASSLSLAGGPRDIQYF. CDR3 nucleotides: TGTGCCAGCAGCTTATCCCTAGCGGGAGGGCCGAGGGACATTCAGTACTTC.

The chain carries TRBV30 and TRBJ2-2, with TRBD1 as a possible D gene (6 bases). The CDR3 is 14 residues long. V shed 4 bases and J shed 1 base, with 10 bases lying between them. Germline lookup yields CDR1 GTSNPN and CDR2 SVGIG (reference sequence). In DNA, the CDR3 is TGTGCCTGGAAAGGACAGCTGAACACCGGGGAGCTGTTTTTT. Protein product: CAWKGQLNTGELFF.

V and J are TRBV30 and TRBJ1-3; 8 bases are shared with TRBD1. The CDR3 runs to 15 residues. Germline V lookup: CDR1 GTSNPN, CDR2 SVGIG (reference sequence). Trimming cost V 5 bases and J 0 bases; bases outside gene matches: 6. CDR3 DNA: TGTGCCTGGTGGACAGGGCGTCTCTCTGGAAACACCATATATTTT. Its translation: CAWWTGRLSGNTIYF.

V gene TRBV7-8 combines with J gene TRBJ2-7; 8 bases are a match to TRBD1. J lost 4 bases, V lost 3 bases, and 11 bases had no gene match. CDR3 length: 16 residues. CDR1 and CDR2 (germline): SGHVS, FQNEAQ. CDR3 bases: TGTGCCAGCAGCTTGTCCTCCGACAGGGGACTTTACGAGCAGTACTTC. Amino acid sequence: CASSLSSDRGLYEQYF.

CDR3 nucleotides: TGTGCCATCAGTGATTCAGGGTATAGCAATCAGCCCCAGCATTTT. This gives the protein CAISDSGYSNQPQHF. V usage is TRBV10-3 and J usage is TRBJ1-5, with D perhaps matching TRBD1 (5 bases). Per germline, CDR1 ENHRY and CDR2 SYGVKD. The CDR3 is 15 amino acids. Trimming took off 3 bases at V and 0 bases at J, with 9 bases between the two ends.

The CDR3 loop is CASTDPAGVSNEQFF. In DNA form, the CDR3 reads TGTGCCAGTACCGATCCGGCGGGAGTTAGTAATGAGCAGTTCTTC. The genes are TRBV19 and TRBJ2-1; 7 bases match TRBD2. Germline CDR1 LNHDA, CDR2 SQIVND (reference sequence). There are 15 residues in the CDR3. V gave up 7 bases and J gave up 7 bases; unmatched junction bases: 13.

This clone was recorded once. V is TRBV4-3 and J is TRBJ2-2; D is undetermined. The CDR3 has 13 amino acids. CDR1 and CDR2 (germline): LGHNA, YSLEER. V was shortened by 1 base and J by 8 bases, with 8 bases between the two germline ends. As DNA, the CDR3 is TGCGCCAGCAGCCAAGTCGTTCTAGGGGAGCTGTTTTTT. Encoded protein: CASSQVVLGELFF.

The chain joins TRBV4-3 to TRBJ2-3; 12 positions match TRBD2. Germline V gene data show CDR1 as LGHNA and CDR2 as YSLEER. After removal of 1 base from V and 6 bases from J, the junction contained 2 bases not matched to a gene. This CDR3 is built from 15 residues. The CDR3 here is CASSQATSGGDTQYF. CDR3 DNA sequence: TGCGCCAGCAGCCAAGCTACTAGCGGGGGGGATACGCAGTATTTT.

This chain joins TRBV18 and TRBJ1-5; unclear D gene. CDR3 size: 14 residues. CDR1 and CDR2 from the germline V gene are KGHSH and LQKENI. V lost 2 bases to trimming and J lost 11 bases, with 16 bases between them. CDR3 in amino acids: CASSPNSGKVSQHF. CDR3 DNA: TGTGCCAGCTCACCAAACAGCGGAAAAGTGTCCCAGCATTTT.

V is TRBV15 and J is TRBJ1-2; 7 bases map to TRBD1. The CDR3 runs 17 residues. Germline values: CDR1 LNHNV, CDR2 YYDKDF (reference sequence). J gave up 4 bases and V 1 base, and 12 bases lay outside the gene matches. The chain's CDR3 is CATSRAPGGNVRYGYTF. The CDR3 DNA reads TGTGCCACCAGCAGAGCCCCAGGGGGGAACGTACGCTATGGCTACACCTTC.

The chain links TRBV5-1 to TRBJ2-3; 9 bases are a match to TRBD2. The CDR3 has 15 residues. V shed 1 base, J shed 5 bases, and the junction held 5 bases outside the gene matches. From germline, CDR1 is SGHRS and CDR2 YFSETQ. In nucleotides, the CDR3 is TGCGCCAGCAGCTTGTTAGCGGGAGAGGGAGATACGCAGTATTTT. Its translation: CASSLLAGEGDTQYF.

The rearrangement links TRBV18 to TRBJ1-3; tentatively, D is TRBD1 (5 bases). The CDR3 runs 15 residues. Trimming removed 1 base from V and 4 bases from J, with 11 bases in between. The V gene's germline CDR1 is KGHSH and CDR2 LQKENI. For the CDR3, the DNA is TGTGCCAGCTCACCACACCCAGGGAGGGGAAACACCATATATTTT. This codes for CASSPHPGRGNTIYF.

This clone was recorded only once. The rearrangement uses TRBV5-1 and TRBJ1-1, with D hard to call. CDR1 and CDR2 from the germline V gene are SGHRS and YFSETQ. V lost 2 bases and J 2 bases, leaving 13 bases between the germline ends. CDR3 length: 15 amino acids. The CDR3 spells CASSFTEAGNTEAFF. In DNA form, the CDR3 reads TGCGCCAGCAGCTTTACGGAGGCGGGAAACACTGAAGCTTTCTTT.

The CDR3 DNA sequence: TGTGCCAGCAGTTTATCGCTCTGGACAGGGGGGGTCTATGGCTACACCTTC. Translating gives CASSLSLWTGGVYGYTF. This sequence joins TRBV27 and TRBJ1-2, with 10 bases that match TRBD1. Germline V gene sequence: CDR1 MNHEY, CDR2 SMNVEV (reference sequence). The CDR3 sequence is 17 residues long. V lost 0 bases, J lost 4 bases, and 8 bases stayed unmatched.

A word on this clone: This specimen includes other DNA sequences encoding the same CDR3. CDR3 amino acids: CASGAGTGGFEQYF. The CDR3 DNA reads as TGTGCCAGCGGCGCCGGGACAGGGGGCTTCGAGCAGTACTTC. The J gene is TRBJ2-7, the V gene TRBV2; 12 bases fit TRBD1. V shed 8 bases, J shed 6 bases, and the junction held 8 bases outside the gene matches. This CDR3 spans 14 amino acids. CDR1 SNHLY and CDR2 FYNNEI come from the germline V gene. The variable domain in full, with the rest retrieved from reference TRBV2 and TRBJ2-7, is EPEVTQTPSHQVTQMGQEVILRCVPISNHLYFYWYRQILGQKVEFLVSFYNNEISEKSEIFDDQFSVERPDGSNFTLKIRSTKLEDSAMYFCASGAGTGGFEQYFGPGTRLTVT.

The V gene is TRBV25-1, the J gene TRBJ2-2; 14 positions match TRBD2. This CDR3 has 16 amino acids. Germline-derived CDR1 and CDR2 are MGHDK and SYGVNS. The ends lost 5 bases at V and 6 bases at J; junction bases unmatched: 5. CDR3 coding DNA: TGTGCCAGCAGTCCGGGACTAGCGGGAGCGTCCGGGGAGCTGTTTTTT. Amino acid sequence: CASSPGLAGASGELFF.

The V call is TRBV6-5, the J call TRBJ1-3, with a tentative D call TRBD1 (5 bases). Germline assignment: CDR1 MNHEY and CDR2 SVGAGI. V lost 2 bases, J lost 2 bases, and 10 bases lay in between. The CDR3 is made up of 15 amino acids. The CDR3 DNA reads TGTGCCAGCAGTTACAGGGGCGCGGCTGGAAACACCATATATTTT. Amino acids: CASSYRGAAGNTIYF.

This chain joins TRBV27 and TRBJ2-7; D unresolved. V was clipped by 4 bases and J by 2 bases, with 12 bases between them. The CDR3 is made up of 14 amino acids. Germline loops: CDR1 MNHEY, CDR2 SMNVEV (reference sequence). The CDR3: CASSSFLRPYEQYF. The CDR3 region has the DNA TGTGCCAGCAGTTCCTTCCTGAGGCCCTACGAGCAGTACTTC.